One and the same sample provided the 25 T cell receptor beta chains below, sequenced in a study of cytomegalovirus exposure and HLA in healthy donors. The PCR was carried out with 60 Vbeta primers and 13 Jbeta primers. Generated by immunoSEQ multiplex PCR, the TCRdb table keeps only in-frame clones and is missing some. The sample contains 150,000 to 200,000 clones, 84% of which appear only once. Sequencing used PBMCs. All receptors come from a man aged 25 to 40 in good health and CMV-seronegative.

The gene calls are TRBV7-3 and TRBJ1-1; 9 positions agree with TRBD1. The germline V gene encodes CDR1 SGHTA and CDR2 FQGTGA. Trimming cost V 3 bases and J 6 bases; bases outside gene matches: 2. The CDR3 is 13 residues long. Here the CDR3 DNA reads TGTGCCAGCAGCTTGAGACAGGGGGCTGAAGCTTTCTTT. Residues: CASSLRQGAEAFF. The entire variable domain, with the rest obtained from reference TRBV7-3 and TRBJ1-1, is as follows: GAGVSQTPSNKVTEKGKYVELRCDPISGHTALYWYRQSLGQGPEFLIYFQGTGAADDSGLPNDRFFAVRPEGSVSTLKIQRTERGDSAVYLCASSLRQGAEAFFGQGTRLTVV.

Remarks on this clone: One end of the junction varies from germline; a read error may be responsible. The rearrangement uses TRBV7-9 and TRBJ2-3; D is perhaps TRBD2 (5 bases). The CDR3 is made up of 12 amino acids. Germline assignment: CDR1 SEHNR and CDR2 FQNEAQ (reference sequence). CDR3 nucleotide sequence: TGTTCCAGTAAAGAGGGCCCTGATACGCAGTATTTT. Its translation: CSSKEGPDTQYF.

This rearrangement joins TRBV19 to TRBJ1-6; D not certain. Germline values: CDR1 LNHDA, CDR2 SQIVND (reference sequence). V was trimmed by 1 base and J by 3 bases, leaving 4 bases between them. The CDR3 contains 14 residues. The CDR3 DNA reads as TGTGCCAGTAGTATAGGAGACTATAATTCACCCCTCCACTTT. It specifies CASSIGDYNSPLHF.

The chain employs TRBV6-5 and TRBJ1-1; 9 nucleotides agree with TRBD1. The CDR3 contains 14 residues. In germline, CDR1 is MNHEY, CDR2 SVGAGI. V lost 2 bases to trimming and J lost 5 bases; unmatched junction nucleotides: 3. CDR3 sequence: CASSYTGGRTEAFF. CDR3 DNA: TGTGCCAGCAGTTACACAGGGGGCCGAACTGAAGCTTTCTTT.

The DNA of the CDR3 is TGTGCCAGCAGCTTTCCTAGCGGGAGCGGTTACGAGCAGTACTTC. The encoded protein is CASSFPSGSGYEQYF. The gene calls are TRBV5-6 and TRBJ2-7, with TRBD2 identical over 10 bases. CDR3 length equals 15 residues. V was pared by 2 bases and J by 4 bases, with 6 bases of the junction left unmatched. The germline CDR1 and CDR2 sequences are SGHDT and YYEEEE.

The rearrangement joins TRBV27 to TRBJ2-1; 7 bases agree with TRBD2. Unmatched junction bases numbered 4, after V lost 4 bases and J lost 7 bases. Germline values: CDR1 MNHEY, CDR2 SMNVEV (reference sequence). The length of the CDR3 is 13 residues. The CDR3 is CASSWGGGNEQFF. The CDR3 bases are TGTGCCAGCAGTTGGGGGGGAGGGAATGAGCAGTTCTTC.

The CDR3 DNA reads as TGTGCCAGCAGCTTTTCACAGGGGGCGAGAACTGAAGCTTTCTTT. Encoded protein: CASSFSQGARTEAFF. This chain connects TRBV7-6 to TRBJ1-1; 9 nucleotides agree with TRBD1. Trimming took 3 bases from V and 5 from J; bases not matched to a gene: 7. Looked up from germline, CDR1 is SGHVS and CDR2 is FNYEAQ. The CDR3 is made up of 15 amino acids.

The chain uses TRBV29-1 and TRBJ2-5, with 7 bases aligning to TRBD2. CDR3 length: 15 residues. Germline-derived CDR1 and CDR2 are SQVTM and ANQGSEA. The V and J ends lost 2 bases and 0 bases, in that order; junction bases with no gene match: 6. Written as DNA, the CDR3 is TGCAGCGTTGAAAGTAGGCGGGGGTACCAAGAGACCCAGTACTTC. This gives the protein CSVESRRGYQETQYF. Variable domain in full (rest from reference TRBV29-1 and TRBJ2-5): SAVISQKPSRDICQRGTSLTIQCQVDSQVTMMFWYRQQPGQSLTLIATANQGSEATYESGFVIDKFPISRPNLTFSTLTVSNMSPEDSSIYLCSVESRRGYQETQYFGPGTRLLVL.

CDR3 sequence: CASTQGNSYNEQFF. The DNA of the CDR3 is TGTGCCAGCACACAGGGCAACTCCTACAATGAGCAGTTCTTC. The rearrangement joins TRBV11-3 to TRBJ2-1, with a weak D call TRBD1 (6 bases). The CDR3 loop spans 14 amino acids. Germline CDR1 and CDR2: SGHNT and YENEEA. V was shortened by 7 bases and J by 0 bases, with 10 bases between the two germline ends.

The chain is built from TRBV2 and TRBJ2-7; a weak D match, TRBD2 (6 bases). V lost 6 bases and J 5 bases, leaving 17 bases between the germline ends. The germline CDR1 and CDR2 sequences are SNHLY and FYNNEI. CDR3 size: 14 residues. CDR3 amino acids: CASRWASVPHEQYF. The CDR3 bases are TGTGCCAGCAGGTGGGCTAGCGTCCCCCACGAGCAGTACTTC.

This sequence joins TRBV6-1 and TRBJ2-5; 8 bases map to TRBD2. J was trimmed by 4 bases and V by 4 bases; bases with no gene match: 5. Per the germline V gene, CDR1 is MNHNS and CDR2 is SASEGT. The CDR3 runs to 14 residues. CDR3 region: CASSAIAGRETQYF. CDR3 in DNA: TGTGCCAGCAGTGCCATAGCGGGGCGAGAGACCCAGTACTTC.

This chain uses TRBV5-1 with TRBJ2-1; TRBD2 aligns across 13 bases. The CDR3 has 16 residues. Germline V gene data show CDR1 as SGHRS and CDR2 as YFSETQ. V trimming: 0 bases; J trimming: 8 bases; junction bases outside the gene matches: 5. Here the CDR3 DNA reads TGCGCCAGCAGCTTGGGGACTAGCGGGGGTGGCGATGAGCAGTTCTTC. The encoded protein is CASSLGTSGGGDEQFF.

This chain uses TRBV10-1 with TRBJ2-5; 9 bases are shared with TRBD1. Germline V gene data show CDR1 as WNHNN and CDR2 as SYGVQD (reference sequence). This CDR3 has 15 amino acids. Unmatched junction bases numbered 5, after V lost 2 bases and J lost 4 bases. The CDR3 DNA sequence: TGCGCCAGCAGTGAGCCGGGACAGGGTAGAGAGACCCAGTACTTC. Protein product: CASSEPGQGRETQYF.

The genes are TRBV6-5 and TRBJ2-7; TRBD1 matches at 8 bases. CDR3 length: 14 amino acids. The germline CDR1 and CDR2 sequences are MNHEY and SVGAGI. V shed 6 bases, J shed 2 bases, and the junction held 6 bases outside the gene matches. CDR3 coding DNA: TGTGCCAGCAGCCGACAGGGGCTCCCCTACGAGCAGTACTTC. Protein product: CASSRQGLPYEQYF.

This chain connects TRBV7-2 to TRBJ1-5, with D possibly TRBD1 on 6 matching bases. The CDR3 is 13 amino acids. The germline V gene encodes CDR1 SGHTA and CDR2 FQGNSA. Trimming cost V 4 bases and J 7 bases, with 11 bases left between them. CDR3 sequence: CASSSTDSQPQHF. The CDR3 DNA reads as TGTGCCAGCAGCTCGACGGACAGCCAGCCCCAGCATTTT. The entire variable domain, with the rest obtained from reference TRBV7-2 and TRBJ1-5, is as follows: GAGVSQSPSNKVTEKGKDVELRCDPISGHTALYWYRQSLGQGLEFLIYFQGNSAPDKSGLPSDRFSAERTGGSVSTLTIQRTQQEDSAVYLCASSSTDSQPQHFGDGTRLSIL.

The V call is TRBV27, the J call TRBJ2-5; TRBD2 aligns across 13 bases. The germline CDR1 and CDR2 sequences are MNHEY and SMNVEV (reference sequence). The CDR3 extends over 15 amino acids. V trimming: 5 bases; J trimming: 2 bases; junction bases outside the gene matches: 2. The DNA for the CDR3 is TGTGCCAGCAGTGTACTAGCGGGAGGGCAAGAGACCCAGTACTTC. This sequence encodes CASSVLAGGQETQYF.

The rearrangement uses TRBV6-1 and TRBJ1-1; D is possibly TRBD1 (5 bases). Germline lookup yields CDR1 MNHNS and CDR2 SASEGT. Trimming pared 0 bases from V and 4 bases from J, leaving 6 bases between. The CDR3 is 13 amino acids. The CDR3 region has the DNA TGTGCCAGCAGTGAAGCGGGGGGCACTGAAGCTTTCTTT. Its protein is CASSEAGGTEAFF.

The genes are TRBV5-1 and TRBJ2-7; D call uncertain. V lost 0 bases and J 2 bases, leaving 9 bases between the germline ends. Germline-derived CDR1 and CDR2 are SGHRS and YFSETQ. The CDR3 is made up of 14 amino acids. In DNA, the CDR3 is TGCGCCAGCAGCTTGGGTCCAGTTACCTACGAGCAGTACTTC. Its protein product is CASSLGPVTYEQYF.

The V and J genes are TRBV2 and TRBJ1-5; tentatively, D is TRBD1 (5 bases). The germline CDR1 and CDR2 sequences are SNHLY and FYNNEI. Trimming removed 2 bases from V and 14 bases from J, with 13 bases in between. The CDR3 runs to 12 residues. CDR3 in amino acids: CASSESGGNEHF. In nucleotides, the CDR3 is TGTGCCAGCAGTGAAAGTGGGGGGAACGAGCATTTT.

There are a few counts of this clone. CDR3 in DNA: TGTGCCAGCAGCTTAGACAGGGCCCCCACAGATACGCAGTATTTT. As protein: CASSLDRAPTDTQYF. The chain carries TRBV7-8 and TRBJ2-3, with D tentatively TRBD1 (6 bases). This CDR3 is 15 amino acids long. V was pared by 1 base and J by 2 bases, with 10 bases between. Per germline, CDR1 SGHVS and CDR2 FQNEAQ.

About this clone: The same CDR3 arises from other DNA sequences in this sample as well. The chain uses TRBV14 and TRBJ1-1, with TRBD1 matching 8 bases. Germline loops: CDR1 SGHDN, CDR2 FVKESK. This CDR3 contains 16 residues. Trimming removed 2 bases from V and 5 bases from J; junction bases left unmatched: 10. This chain's CDR3 is CASSQIWTGRETEAFF. As DNA, the CDR3 is TGTGCCAGCAGCCAAATATGGACAGGGAGGGAAACTGAAGCTTTCTTT.

This sequence joins TRBV11-2 and TRBJ2-5, with 7 bases lining up with TRBD2. The CDR3 totals 15 residues. V lost 0 bases, J lost 5 bases, and 6 bases stayed unmatched. Germline CDR1 reads SGHAT; CDR2 reads FQNNGV. The CDR3 coding sequence is TGTGCCAGCAGCTTAGATCGCGGGGGTCGTGAGACCCAGTACTTC. Amino acid sequence: CASSLDRGGRETQYF.

Only a few counts were recorded for this clone. J is TRBJ2-7 and V is TRBV2; 10 bases map to TRBD2. The CDR3 is 15 amino acids. The germline V gene has CDR1 SNHLY and CDR2 FYNNEI. V was pared by 6 bases and J by 3 bases, with 8 bases of the junction left unmatched. The DNA of the CDR3 is TGTGCCAGCAGGCGGACTAGCGGTGGTTACTACGAGCAGTACTTC. As protein: CASRRTSGGYYEQYF.

This clone has a single count. The chain joins TRBV28 to TRBJ1-1; D call uncertain. CDR3 length: 13 amino acids. Germline CDR1 is MDHEN and CDR2 is SYDVKM. V was pared by 2 bases and J by 2 bases, with 6 bases between. CDR3 sequence reads: CASSLNSNTEAFF. The CDR3 DNA reads as TGTGCCAGCAGTTTAAACAGCAACACTGAAGCTTTCTTT.

V and J are TRBV5-1 and TRBJ2-7; tentatively, D is TRBD1 (6 bases). CDR3 length: 16 amino acids. Deletions cut 4 bases from V and 4 bases from J, with 21 bases between. Germline V lookup: CDR1 SGHRS, CDR2 YFSETQ. The CDR3 coding sequence is TGCGCCAGCAGCCCGATACCCACAGGGACACCATACGAGCAGTACTTC. This codes for CASSPIPTGTPYEQYF.